A single sample gave rise to the 27 T cell receptor beta chains below, sequenced in a study of T cell responses to AZD1222 COVID-19 vaccine. The protocol was immunoSEQ multiplex PCR, while the TCRdb copy is restricted to in-frame clones and leaves out a portion. The data contain 150,000 to 200,000 clones, under 95% of them seen just once; the ten biggest clones take up 1.3%. The sequences come from peripheral blood, collected 28 days after the second AZD1222 dose. All receptors come from an adult who received the AZD1222 COVID-19 vaccine.

This clone was seen only a few times. The rearrangement uses TRBV7-9 and TRBJ2-1; the D is unclear. V gave up 1 base and J gave up 0 bases, with 13 bases separating them. This CDR3 contains 17 residues. Germline assignment: CDR1 SEHNR and CDR2 FQNEAQ (reference sequence). The CDR3 spells CASSLEVSRSSYNEQFF. The CDR3 nucleotides read TGTGCCAGCAGCTTAGAGGTCAGCCGGAGCTCCTACAATGAGCAGTTCTTC.

The chain is built from TRBV18 and TRBJ2-6, with D hard to call. Germline values: CDR1 KGHSH, CDR2 LQKENI. Deletions cut 6 bases from V and 1 base from J, with 10 bases between. This CDR3 contains 15 residues. The CDR3 here is CASSPKQSGANVLTF. The CDR3, as DNA: TGTGCCAGCTCCCCTAAGCAGTCTGGGGCCAACGTCCTGACTTTC.

This CDR3 reads CARSLAHTGELFF. CDR3 DNA: TGTGCCAGAAGCTTGGCGCACACCGGGGAGCTGTTTTTT. The chain joins TRBV5-3 to TRBJ2-2; D call uncertain. TRBV5-3 is labeled an ORF, and its function is uncertain. V was trimmed by 0 bases and J by 3 bases, leaving 3 bases between them. The CDR3 runs 13 residues.

V usage is TRBV27 and J usage is TRBJ2-7; D is uncertain. Germline lookup yields CDR1 MNHEY and CDR2 SMNVEV (reference sequence). The CDR3 runs to 13 residues. Trimming stripped 6 bases from V and 6 bases from J, with 15 bases between. The DNA of the CDR3 is TGTGCCAGCAGGGACCTCCCGAGGCTCGAGCAGTACTTC. Translation gives CASRDLPRLEQYF.

CDR3 region: CASSTSKETQYF. The CDR3 DNA follows: TGTGCCAGCAGTACAAGTAAAGAGACCCAGTACTTC. This chain uses TRBV28 with TRBJ2-5; D call uncertain. This CDR3 contains 12 residues. Germline V CDR1 and CDR2: MDHEN, SYDVKM. Trimming pared 5 bases from V and 3 bases from J, leaving 7 bases between.

This chain connects TRBV28 to TRBJ1-2; D unclear. Trimming left V 0 bases short and J 1 base short, with 15 bases between. The CDR3 is made up of 17 amino acids. Germline values: CDR1 MDHEN, CDR2 SYDVKM. Here the CDR3 DNA reads TGTGCCAGCAGTTTATGGGACCGAGACACAGATAACTATGGCTACACCTTC. Translating gives CASSLWDRDTDNYGYTF.

In its sample, this clone was seen once. Other DNA sequences within the sample encode an identical CDR3. The V gene is TRBV7-2, the J gene TRBJ2-7, with 10 bases fitting TRBD2. Germline V gene sequence: CDR1 SGHTA, CDR2 FQGNSA. V lost 1 base, J lost 1 base, and 1 base stayed unmatched. There are 15 residues in the CDR3. CDR3 in amino acids: CASSLGTSGSYEQYF. The DNA of the CDR3 is TGTGCCAGCAGCTTAGGGACTAGCGGATCCTACGAGCAGTACTTC.

The chain employs TRBV9 and TRBJ1-5; no definite D call. The CDR3 sequence is 14 residues long. V lost 0 bases to trimming and J lost 0 bases, with 4 bases between them. The germline gives CDR1 SGDLS, CDR2 YYNGEE. The CDR3 reads CASSVADSNQPQHF. The DNA for the CDR3 is TGTGCCAGCAGCGTAGCCGATAGCAATCAGCCCCAGCATTTT.

This clone was seen just once. The chain joins TRBV29-1 to TRBJ2-7; 11 bases map to TRBD1. This CDR3 has 14 amino acids. V shed 6 bases, J shed 2 bases, and the junction held 6 bases outside the gene matches. Per germline, CDR1 SQVTM and CDR2 ANQGSEA. The CDR3 DNA sequence: TGCAGCGTCGCCGGGACAGGGGGTACCTACGAGCAGTACTTC. This sequence encodes CSVAGTGGTYEQYF.

The chain employs TRBV5-6 and TRBJ1-4, with 11 bases identical to TRBD1. Per the germline V gene, CDR1 is SGHDT and CDR2 is YYEEEE. The CDR3 runs 19 residues. The V and J ends lost 6 bases and 0 bases, in that order; junction bases with no gene match: 13. CDR3 coding DNA: TGTGCCAGCAAACTATCAGGGACAGGGGGGTCTGCAACTAATGAAAAACTGTTTTTT. Translated: CASKLSGTGGSATNEKLFF.

The rearrangement uses TRBV12-1 and TRBJ2-7; TRBD2 is the table's D call, not checked against the DNA. TRBV12-1 is labeled a pseudogene. CDR3 length equals 13 residues. CDR3 nucleotide sequence: TGTGCCAGCATGGGAGGGCTCACCTACGAGCAGTACTTC. This codes for CASMGGLTYEQYF.

The chain joins TRBV27 to TRBJ1-5; 7 bases map to TRBD1. V was pared by 8 bases and J by 6 bases, with 10 bases of the junction left unmatched. Germline-derived CDR1 and CDR2 are MNHEY and SMNVEV (reference sequence). The CDR3 sequence is 14 residues long. CDR3 protein: CASRLTGQGQPQHF. DNA for the CDR3: TGTGCCAGCCGTCTGACAGGGCAGGGTCAGCCCCAGCATTTT.

The V and J genes are TRBV3-1 (or the pseudogene TRBV3-2) and TRBJ1-2; D is ambiguous. V lost 4 bases and J lost 8, with 14 bases in between. This CDR3 spans 13 amino acids. The germline gives CDR1 LGHDT, CDR2 YNNKEL (reference sequence). The CDR3 DNA reads TGTGCCAGCAGCCCCTCGGTCGGGGTCGGCTACACCTTC. Translating it yields CASSPSVGVGYTF.

The table lists this clone with a count of one. This chain connects TRBV30 to TRBJ1-5; D might be TRBD1 (6 bases). V was trimmed by 8 bases and J by 4 bases, leaving 15 bases between them. CDR1 GTSNPN and CDR2 SVGIG come from the germline V gene (reference sequence). There are 13 residues in the CDR3. CDR3 nucleotides: TGTGCCCTTCGGACAGCGCCTAATCAGCCCCAGCATTTT. Its translation: CALRTAPNQPQHF.

The V call is TRBV2, the J call TRBJ1-5, with D tentatively TRBD1 (5 bases). Germline V gene sequence: CDR1 SNHLY, CDR2 FYNNEI. The CDR3 length is 17 residues. With 3 bases removed from V and 5 bases from J, the gap between germline ends came to 20 bases. The CDR3 coding sequence is TGTGCCAGCAGTGAGGGAGGCTTTACAGGCGCCCATCAGCCCCAGCATTTT. The encoded protein is CASSEGGFTGAHQPQHF.

The chain carries TRBV6-4 and TRBJ1-1, with 7 bases fitting TRBD1. CDR1 and CDR2 from the germline V gene are MRHNA and SNTAGT. V shed 6 bases, J shed 4 bases, and the junction held 8 bases outside the gene matches. The CDR3 runs 14 residues. This CDR3 is CASRGWAGGTEAFF. The CDR3 nucleotides read TGTGCCAGCAGGGGATGGGCAGGGGGCACTGAAGCTTTCTTT.

This sequence joins TRBV5-4 and TRBJ2-3, with no clear D. Trimming took 4 bases from V and 0 from J, leaving 9 bases between them. This CDR3 contains 14 residues. Germline CDR1 SGHNT, CDR2 YYREEE (reference sequence). The CDR3 DNA reads TGTGCCAGCAGCCCACAGACTAGCACAGATACGCAGTATTTT. Its protein is CASSPQTSTDTQYF. Looking up the rest from reference TRBV5-4 and TRBJ2-3 gives the full variable domain: ETGVTQSPTHLIKTRGQQVTLRCSSQSGHNTVSWYQQALGQGPQFIFQYYREEENGRGNFPPRFSGLQFPNYSSELNVNALELDDSALYLCASSPQTSTDTQYFGPGTRLTVL.

The gene calls are TRBV6-5 and TRBJ1-1, with D unclear. Deletions cut 4 bases from V and 2 bases from J, with 11 bases between. Per the germline V gene, CDR1 is MNHEY and CDR2 is SVGAGI. This CDR3 spans 14 amino acids. This chain's CDR3 is CASSSIGPNTEAFF. CDR3 nucleotides: TGTGCCAGCAGTTCTATAGGACCCAACACTGAAGCTTTCTTT.

The chain has TRBV3-1 (or the pseudogene TRBV3-2) and TRBJ1-5; D not certain. This CDR3 contains 16 residues. Trimming stripped 0 bases from V and 2 bases from J, with 11 bases between. Per the germline V gene, CDR1 is LGHDT and CDR2 is YNNKEL (reference sequence). DNA for the CDR3: TGTGCCAGCAGCCAAGATAGGACGGGAGGCAATCAGCCCCAGCATTTT. Its translation is CASSQDRTGGNQPQHF.

The chain joins TRBV4-1 to TRBJ2-1; TRBD1 is a possible D gene (5 bases). V lost 4 bases, J lost 5 bases, and 12 bases lay in between. Germline CDR1 and CDR2: MGHRA and YSYEKL. The CDR3 runs 14 residues. The CDR3 spells CASSPSQGNNEQFF. DNA of the CDR3: TGCGCCAGCAGCCCCTCTCAGGGAAACAATGAGCAGTTCTTC.

The V call is TRBV29-1, the J call TRBJ2-3; D is undetermined. V lost 4 bases and J 7 bases, leaving 9 bases between the germline ends. This CDR3 has 11 amino acids. Germline-derived CDR1 and CDR2 are SQVTM and ANQGSEA. As DNA, the CDR3 is TGCAGCGTTGGTGGTGGCTATACGCAGTATTTT. It is translated as CSVGGGYTQYF.

The V call is TRBV14, the J call TRBJ1-2; tentatively, D is TRBD1 (6 bases). Germline CDR1 is SGHDN and CDR2 is FVKESK. Trimming took 4 bases from V and 2 from J, leaving 8 bases between them. The CDR3 covers 13 residues. CDR3 nucleotides: TGTGCCAGCAGCCGACAGGAAAACTATGGCTACACCTTC. This encodes CASSRQENYGYTF. Based on the CDR3 plus reference TRBV14 and TRBJ1-2, the full variable domain is EAGVTQFPSHSVIEKGQTVTLRCDPISGHDNLYWYRRVMGKEIKFLLHFVKESKQDESGMPNNRFLAERTGGTYSTLKVQPAELEDSGVYFCASSRQENYGYTFGSGTRLTVV.

V usage is TRBV7-2 and J usage is TRBJ2-3; D gene ambiguous. The V gene's germline CDR1 is SGHTA and CDR2 FQGNSA. This CDR3 spans 14 amino acids. V was shortened by 0 bases and J by 6 bases, with 10 bases between the two germline ends. The CDR3 DNA reads as TGTGCCAGCAGCTTAGCGGGTTGGTCTGATACGCAGTATTTT. Translating it yields CASSLAGWSDTQYF.

The gene calls are TRBV10-3 and TRBJ1-6; D possibly corresponds to TRBD1 (5 bases). The CDR3 covers 15 residues. V lost 4 bases, J lost 10 bases, and 17 bases lay in between. Per the germline V gene, CDR1 is ENHRY and CDR2 is SYGVKD. The CDR3 loop is CAISVGQGNGSPLHF. The CDR3 bases are TGTGCCATCAGTGTGGGGCAGGGCAACGGGTCACCCCTCCACTTT.

The rearrangement joins TRBV11-2 to TRBJ2-5; the match to TRBD1 covers 8 bases. V was clipped by 5 bases and J by 0 bases; unmatched bases: 8. Looked up from germline, CDR1 is SGHAT and CDR2 is FQNNGV. This CDR3 contains 16 residues. CDR3 in amino acids: CASSPGTGVHQETQYF. The CDR3, as DNA: TGTGCCAGCAGCCCAGGGACAGGCGTACACCAAGAGACCCAGTACTTC.

This clone was seen a few times. The chain recombines TRBV27 with TRBJ2-7, with 8 positions matching TRBD1. The CDR3 totals 12 residues. CDR1 and CDR2 (germline): MNHEY, SMNVEV (reference sequence). V shed 8 bases and J 4 bases; nucleotides not matched to a gene: 4. CDR3 loop: CASSDRGYEQYF. In DNA, the CDR3 is TGTGCCAGCTCCGACAGGGGTTACGAGCAGTACTTC.

The chain recombines TRBV18 with TRBJ2-3; D not resolved. The ends were cut back, 6 bases at V and 4 bases at J, with 8 bases in the middle. Germline V gene sequence: CDR1 KGHSH, CDR2 LQKENI. This CDR3 has 12 residues. CDR3 nucleotide sequence: TGTGCCAGCTCGTCCCCCTCAGATACGCAGTATTTT. Its protein product is CASSSPSDTQYF.